This record looks at one T cell receptor (beta chain) sequence and its context. Its specificity is unknown. Other DNA sequences in this specimen translate into the identical CDR3. This record comes from a study of beta chain features in type 1 diabetes. General study results and limits: Shorter TCRB CDR3s, moderately but significantly so, were found in Type 1 diabetes patients in all four CD4+ subsets. Sequencing of cDNA might inflate the share of cells that strongly express TCR.

Every bit of the isolated RNA underwent reverse transcription, so sequencing read expressed TCRB transcripts. The average read count of naive, central memory and regulatory T cell samples was several million. Data came from immunoSEQ multiplex PCR; TCRdb stores just in-frame clones and leaves some out. Altogether hundreds of thousands of clones are present, 15% being singletons, with the ten largest covering around 0.015%. Losses at the gene ends were 4 bases for V and 4 bases for J; bases not matched to a gene: 5. The CDR3 spans 15 residues. The V gene's germline CDR1 is LNHNV and CDR2 YYDKDF (reference sequence).

The chain has TRBV15 and TRBJ2-1, with 9 positions matching TRBD2. The source of this sequence is a young man with type 1 diabetes. The sample taken for sequencing was naive CD4+ T cells from blood. The CDR3: CATSTGTSRYNEQFF. The CDR3 nucleotides read TGTGCCACCAGCACCGGGACTAGCCGATACAATGAGCAGTTCTTC.